Below are 17 T cell receptor beta chains sequenced from a single sample in a study of blood T cells in healthy people across ages. For the second PCR, which ran for about 7 to 11 cycles, a sample-barcoded 5' primer and a J-beta primer mix were used. TCRdb analysed the 5' RACE reads with MiXCR anew, one entry per CDR3 protein. The sample gives more than 800,000 distinct CDR3 sequences, about 28% of which show up once; roughly a sixth is in the top ten. Input material: blood. The origin of the receptors is a woman at least 80 years old in good health.

For this clonotype: A much larger clonotype is one base distant, so this may be a read error. The J gene is TRBJ2-1, the V gene TRBV28; a possible D gene is TRBD1 (6 bases). The CDR3 is 16 residues long. Germline CDR1 is MDHEN and CDR2 is SYDVKM. The CDR3 region has the DNA TGTGCCAGCAGTTTAGGGACATCATGGTCCTACAATGAGCGGTTCTTC. Translating gives CASSLGTSWSYNERFF.

Points on this clonotype: A single base separates this from a much larger clone, so it may be a read error. This sequence joins TRBV6-5 and TRBJ2-4; 7 nucleotides agree with TRBD1. V gave up 7 bases and J gave up 6 bases; unmatched junction bases: 9. Germline V CDR1 and CDR2: MNHEY, SVGAGI. The CDR3 is made up of 14 amino acids. Here the CDR3 DNA reads TGTGCCAGCATTTGGGGACAGCTCTTAAACATTCAGTACTTC. Protein product: CASIWGQLLNIQYF.

This sequence joins TRBV30 and TRBJ1-5; 7 bases align to TRBD1. V gave up 0 bases and J gave up 7 bases; unmatched junction bases: 6. The V gene's germline CDR1 is GTSNPN and CDR2 SVGIG (reference sequence). The CDR3 contains 14 residues. CDR3 DNA: TGTGCCTGGAGTGTAGGGGACAGATGGCAGCCCCAGCATTTT. Amino acids: CAWSVGDRWQPQHF. Full variable domain (missing parts from reference TRBV30 and TRBJ1-5): SQTIHQWPATLVQPVGSPLSLECTVEGTSNPNLYWYRQAAGRGLQLLFYSVGIGQISSEVPQNLSASRPQDRQFILSSKKLLLSDSGFYLCAWSVGDRWQPQHFGDGTRLSIL.

This clonotype was picked up a small number of times. The V call is TRBV7-2, the J call TRBJ1-1; a possible D gene is TRBD1 (6 bases). CDR3 length equals 14 residues. Germline-derived CDR1 and CDR2 are SGHTA and FQGNSA. The V end was cut by 3 bases, the J end by 1 base, with 9 bases between. The CDR3 loop is CASSFKGGNTEAFF. CDR3 nucleotides: TGTGCCAGCAGCTTCAAAGGGGGGAACACTGAAGCTTTCTTT.

There are a few counts of this clonotype. A junction boundary mismatches the germline segment, possibly from a read error. The V and J genes are TRBV12-3 or TRBV12-4 and TRBJ2-3, with 7 bases lining up with TRBD1. This CDR3 is built from 17 residues. CDR3 in DNA: TGTGCCAGCAGTTTGGTGCGTCAGGGGGTGAGCGCAGATGCGCAGTATTTT. Its protein is CASSLVRQGVSADAQYF.

The chain carries TRBV7-2 and TRBJ2-5; D may correspond to TRBD1 or TRBD2 (6 bases each). CDR3 length equals 14 residues. Germline CDR1 reads SGHTA; CDR2 reads FQGNSA. Trimming shortened V by 8 bases and J by 1 base, and 14 bases separated the two germline ends. The CDR3 is CASGTPGLQETQYF. Here the CDR3 DNA reads TGTGCCAGCGGGACACCGGGACTCCAAGAGACCCAGTACTTC.

The chain has TRBV21-1 and TRBJ1-2. TRBV21-1 is tagged as a pseudogene. The CDR3 sequence is 15 residues long. CDR3 in amino acids: CASSKVHDVNGGYTF. The CDR3 nucleotides are TGTGCCAGCAGCAAAGTGCACGACGTAAATGGCGGCTACACCTTC.

V usage is TRBV15 and J usage is TRBJ2-2; 9 bases agree with TRBD2. CDR3 length: 17 amino acids. Germline CDR1 and CDR2: LNHNV and YYDKDF (reference sequence). V shed 1 base and J 7 bases; nucleotides not matched to a gene: 10. For the CDR3, the DNA is TGTGCCACCAGCAGAGGGACTAGCGAAGCCTTACGCGGGGAGCTGTTTTTT. This gives the protein CATSRGTSEALRGELFF.

This clonotype was observed a handful of times. The chain recombines TRBV28 with TRBJ1-4; a weak D match, TRBD1 (6 bases). Trimming took off 7 bases at V and 7 bases at J, with 25 bases between the two ends. The CDR3 sequence is 17 residues long. Germline V lookup: CDR1 MDHEN, CDR2 SYDVKM. In nucleotides, the CDR3 is TGTGCCAGCAAGCAGGGACAAGGGCTTCCAATCGTTGAAAAACTGTTTTTT. This encodes CASKQGQGLPIVEKLFF.

This clonotype was observed a few times. CDR3 region: CASSLGGGGAFF. The CDR3 DNA reads TGTGCCAGCAGTTTAGGCGGGGGGGGAGCTTTCTTT. This chain uses TRBV12-3 or TRBV12-4 with TRBJ1-1, with D tentatively TRBD1 (5 bases). This CDR3 has 12 residues. With 1 base removed from V and 10 bases from J, the gap between germline ends came to 10 bases.

This clonotype was counted ten times or more. This rearrangement joins TRBV12-3 or TRBV12-4 to TRBJ1-2, with D perhaps matching TRBD1 (6 bases). There are 12 residues in the CDR3. Trimming removed 10 bases from V and 5 bases from J, with 14 bases in between. CDR3 sequence reads: CATTWRGYGYTF. The CDR3 nucleotides are TGTGCCACTACGTGGAGGGGGTATGGCTACACCTTC.

This clonotype was seen many times. The chain couples TRBV25-1 to TRBJ2-5; no firm D call. The CDR3 totals 15 residues. Trimming left V 1 base short and J 5 bases short, with 14 bases between. Per the germline V gene, CDR1 is MGHDK and CDR2 is SYGVNS. In DNA, the CDR3 is TGTGCCAGCAGTGAATCCTTGATTTTGGGCGAGACCCAGTACTTC. Its translation: CASSESLILGETQYF.

This clonotype has ten or more counts. The chain joins TRBV2 to TRBJ1-5; 8 nucleotides agree with TRBD1. CDR1 is SNHLY and CDR2 is FYNNEI in the germline V gene. J lost 0 bases, V lost 4 bases, and 2 bases had no gene match. CDR3 length: 15 amino acids. CDR3 coding DNA: TGTGCCAGCAGTGTAGGACAGGGTAGCAATCAGCCCCAGCATTTT. Translated: CASSVGQGSNQPQHF. Full variable domain (remainder filled in from reference TRBV2 and TRBJ1-5): EPEVTQTPSHQVTQMGQEVILRCVPISNHLYFYWYRQILGQKVEFLVSFYNNEISEKSEIFDDQFSVERPDGSNFTLKIRSTKLEDSAMYFCASSVGQGSNQPQHFGDGTRLSIL.

This chain uses TRBV20-1 with TRBJ2-1; possibly TRBD1 or TRBD2 for D (6 bases each). CDR1 DFQATT and CDR2 SNEGSKA come from the germline V gene (reference sequence). Deletions cut 4 bases from V and 8 bases from J, with 15 bases between. The CDR3 runs 13 residues. DNA for the CDR3: TGCAGTGCTATTGTTGTCGGGGGCGATGAGCAGTTCTTC. This translates into CSAIVVGGDEQFF.

Only a few counts were recorded for this clonotype. The chain carries TRBV5-1 and TRBJ2-5, with a weak D call TRBD1 (8 bases). The end of the DNA is better explained by TRBJ2-7, so the J call may be wrong. Germline loops: CDR1 SGHRS, CDR2 YFSETQ. This CDR3 is 14 amino acids long. The CDR3 nucleotides are TGCGCCAGCAGCTTGGACAGGGGGGGGAACGAGCAGTACTTC. This codes for CASSLDRGGNEQYF.

With regard to this clonotype: This may be a read error, as it is one base from a much larger clone. J is TRBJ2-7 and V is TRBV6-1; 8 bases are shared with TRBD1. There are 16 residues in the CDR3. Germline CDR1 MNHNS, CDR2 SASEGT. The CDR3 DNA follows: TGTGCCAGCAGTAAAGCTTGGGGACAGGCAGTCTACGAGCAGTACTTC. It specifies CASSKAWGQAVYEQYF.

At least ten counts were recorded for this clonotype. V is TRBV2 and J is TRBJ1-2; 7 bases agree with TRBD1. V was clipped by 1 base and J by 8 bases; unmatched bases: 4. The CDR3 totals 13 residues. CDR1 and CDR2 (germline): SNHLY, FYNNEI. The CDR3 DNA follows: TGTGCCAGCAGTGAAGAGGGGGCAGGAGGCTACACCTTC. It translates to CASSEEGAGGYTF.